These 10 T cell receptor beta chains came from one sample sequenced in a study of CD8+ T cells in alopecia areata. cDNA prepared by RNA extraction and subsequent reverse transcription served as the template for sequencing. TCRdb's table, derived via immunoSEQ multiplex PCR, lists solely in-frame clones and lacks some. This sample has some 200,000 clones, with approximately 59% found just once. Sequenced here: CD4+ T cells sorted from blood, sampled at week 0. The receptors shown here come from a human donor with alopecia areata.

The chain recombines TRBV2 with TRBJ2-7; 9 bases fit TRBD1. Per the germline V gene, CDR1 is SNHLY and CDR2 is FYNNEI. V shed 1 base and J 4 bases; nucleotides not matched to a gene: 5. This CDR3 spans 15 amino acids. CDR3 in DNA: TGTGCCAGCAGTGAAGAGGAGACAGGGGGGTACGAGCAGTACTTC. As protein: CASSEEETGGYEQYF.

This clone has just a few counts. The chain links TRBV18 to TRBJ1-3, with D possibly being TRBD1 (5 bases). The CDR3 is 15 residues long. Trimming took 6 bases from V and 1 from J, leaving 13 bases between them. Per germline, CDR1 KGHSH and CDR2 LQKENI. Here the CDR3 DNA reads TGTGCCAGCTCCCCAGAAACAGGTTCTGGAAACACCATATATTTT. Protein sequence: CASSPETGSGNTIYF.

The CDR3 DNA is TGCAGCGTATTGGGAGCCTCTGGGGCCAACGTCCTGACTTTC. Amino acid sequence: CSVLGASGANVLTF. The chain links TRBV29-1 to TRBJ2-6; possibly TRBD2 for D (5 bases). This CDR3 contains 14 residues. Germline loops: CDR1 SQVTM, CDR2 ANQGSEA. The germline V and J ends were trimmed by 6 bases and 0 bases, with 9 bases remaining between them.

The chain carries TRBV29-1 and TRBJ2-3, with D unresolved. Germline V gene sequence: CDR1 SQVTM, CDR2 ANQGSEA. The CDR3 is 13 residues long. The V and J ends lost 7 bases and 2 bases respectively, with 13 bases between them. CDR3 protein: CSALGKNTDTQYF. CDR3 coding DNA: TGCAGCGCCCTAGGGAAAAACACAGATACGCAGTATTTT.

This clone was recorded a few times. V is TRBV29-1 and J is TRBJ2-5; TRBD1 or TRBD2 may be the D gene (5 bases each). Between the trimmed V and J ends, which lost 6 bases and 3 bases, there was a span of 14 bases. There are 13 residues in the CDR3. CDR1 and CDR2 from the germline V gene are SQVTM and ANQGSEA. The DNA of the CDR3 is TGCAGCGTGGCGGGCAGGGCTAAAGAGACCCAGTACTTC. This sequence encodes CSVAGRAKETQYF.

This sequence joins TRBV29-1 and TRBJ2-1; D possibly corresponds to TRBD2 (5 bases). V lost 5 bases and J 5 bases, leaving 10 bases between the germline ends. Germline lookup yields CDR1 SQVTM and CDR2 ANQGSEA. This CDR3 spans 12 amino acids. CDR3 sequence: CSVSLADNEQFF. For the CDR3, the DNA is TGCAGCGTTTCCCTAGCCGACAATGAGCAGTTCTTC.

The chain is built from TRBV18 and TRBJ1-3; TRBD1 matches 9 bases. With 6 bases clipped from V and 3 bases from J, the junction kept 3 bases outside the gene matches. This CDR3 is built from 14 residues. Germline-derived CDR1 and CDR2 are KGHSH and LQKENI. Written as DNA, the CDR3 is TGTGCCAGCTCCCAGGGACAGGGTGGAAACACCATATATTTT. Encoded protein: CASSQGQGGNTIYF.

This clone was detected once. The V call is TRBV4-1, the J call TRBJ1-1; perhaps TRBD1 as D (6 bases). This CDR3 comprises 13 residues. Germline values: CDR1 MGHRA, CDR2 YSYEKL. Trimming removed 5 bases from V and 9 bases from J, with 16 bases in between. The CDR3 loop reads CASSILPRDKAFF. As DNA, the CDR3 is TGCGCCAGCAGCATTCTCCCCCGGGACAAAGCTTTCTTT.

This clone was seen only a few times. The chain is built from TRBV30 and TRBJ2-1, with D hard to call. The V gene's germline CDR1 is GTSNPN and CDR2 SVGIG (reference sequence). The V end was cut by 0 bases, the J end by 1 base, with 7 bases between. CDR3 size: 14 residues. This CDR3 is CAWSVQYSYNEQFF. The CDR3 DNA reads TGTGCCTGGAGTGTACAATATTCCTACAATGAGCAGTTCTTC.

This clone came up a few times. The chain has TRBV30 and TRBJ2-4, with 8 nucleotides matching TRBD2. Germline assignment: CDR1 GTSNPN and CDR2 SVGIG (reference sequence). Trimming took 6 bases from V and 5 from J; bases not matched to a gene: 0. This CDR3 comprises 11 residues. CDR3 sequence reads: CACGGENIQYF. The CDR3 nucleotides read TGTGCCTGCGGGGGGGAAAACATTCAGTACTTC. Variable domain in full (rest from reference TRBV30 and TRBJ2-4): SQTIHQWPATLVQPVGSPLSLECTVEGTSNPNLYWYRQAAGRGLQLLFYSVGIGQISSEVPQNLSASRPQDRQFILSSKKLLLSDSGFYLCACGGENIQYFGAGTRLSVL.